The entry that follows covers one TCR beta chain sequence. It has no known antigen specificity. There are no base qualities to consult, and no much larger clone falls within one base. Libraries were constructed by the immunoSEQ multiplex PCR assay. The multiplex PCR relied on a mix of 60 forward primers for TCR Vbeta segments and 13 reverse primers for TCR Jbeta segments. The CDR3 region of rearranged TCR beta genes was amplified from genomic DNA by a multiplex PCR assay. The Illumina HiSeq System was used to sequence the amplified TCR beta libraries as 87-base-pair reads. The authors' analysis ran thus. In a later analysis, tens of millions of unique TCR beta chains were counted across the 690 or so repertoires, and roughly 11 million of these chains were shared by at least two donors. Raw reads were error-corrected and collapsed into unique sequences with a nearest-neighbor algorithm that merged closely related sequences to remove PCR and sequencing errors. V, D and J gene segments were assigned by aligning CDR3 sequences to IMGT reference sequences. For a sequence to be retained, a match of at least six nucleotides to both a V gene segment and a J gene segment was required. A rearrangement counted as productive if the CDR3 had no stop codons and remained in frame with V and J, and every other rearrangement counted as non-productive. Following IMGT convention, CDR3 was defined as the stretch from the second conserved V-encoded cysteine to the conserved J-encoded phenylalanine. The earlier analysis of about 610 of the donors excluded sequences that lacked an unambiguous match to a single V gene segment. An earlier analysis of several hundred of the donors called V segments functional above 56.7% productive rearrangements and segregating when the between-donor standard deviation exceeded 5%. A statistical classification framework was developed to diagnose cytomegalovirus status using the catalog of TCR beta chain sequences. V and J gene assignment, in a later analysis, came from comparing TCR nucleotide sequences with IMGT/GENE-DB human TR gene sequences. The TCRdist pipeline was used in a later analysis to assign CDR3 sequences and most-parsimonious VDJ recombination scenarios. A later analysis defined each TCR beta chain by its CDR3 amino acid sequence plus V-gene family, and excluded reads lacking a unique V-gene family. A later analysis removed 600 or so highly shared, low-generation-probability nucleotide sequences to deal with suspected cross-contamination and a sequencing artifact. For each public chain, a later analysis derived a clonal expansion index from normalized ranks of inferred template counts within each repertoire. Generation probabilities in a later analysis came from a VDJ recombination model fitted to out-of-frame rearrangements, and those results were checked against IGoR. In a later analysis, TCR-TCR, TCR-HLA and TCR-CMV co-occurrence was scored with hypergeometric tests, and a repertoire-size bias correction was applied to TCR pairs. False discovery rates were estimated in a later analysis by permuting HLA or CMV assignments 20 times. In a later analysis, co-occurring TCRs were grouped using DBSCAN, and TCRdist sequence similarity was added for clustering within HLA-allele-positive subsets. Co-occurrence clustering excluded repertoires with fewer than 30,000 or more than 120,000 public chains, plus five with anomalous nucleotide sharing. What TCRdb holds here is the immuneACCESS table cut down to in-frame rearrangements. Part of the clones is not present; checked against another copy, under half of the missing clones reflect an unresolved V gene, and the others are unexplained. For V, J and clone size, that table is used; D and trimming come from the DNA. The sample includes about 97,000 clones, with over 75% observed a single time. The ten top clones hold under 5.5% of the sample.

This sample is part of a study of cytomegalovirus exposure and HLA in healthy donors (dated 2017 in TCRdb). Background on the whole study: According to an earlier analysis of a few hundred of the donors, some 170 million T cells yielded roughly 110 million unique TCR beta sequences and roughly 280 Gb of sequence data. The aim of the study was to test whether cataloging public T cell receptors could identify signatures of past pathogen exposure. The study used immunosequencing to profile the T cell repertoires of approximately 640 subjects and linked those repertoires to cytomegalovirus serostatus. All discovery cohort repertoires had been generated on a single sequencing platform. Besides the first cohort of approximately 710 subjects, a separate validation cohort made up of over 95 different subjects was used. In the later analysis, no new phenotypic data were used to find candidate immune exposures; instead, reliance was placed on TCR beta sequences and their occurrence across donors. Donor age, sex, ethnicity and CMV serostatus were collected together with the repertoire data. Approximately 300 gigabases of sequencing data and 70 million to 85 million unique TCR sequences were included in an early release covering roughly 600 HLA-typed donors. An earlier analysis of 587 of the donors used high-throughput TCR beta sequencing to judge whether each TCR beta V gene segment behaved as functional or pseudogenic. A later genetic analysis took genome-wide SNP genotypes for about 65% of the 666 donors and used that subset as a discovery cohort. HLA typing covered class I and class II loci at four-digit resolution. Across about 380 genotyped donors of the cohort, an average of about 250,000 unique TCR beta nucleotide sequences per donor were sequenced, and roughly 17% of those sequences were non-productive. Typing coverage varied by locus: roughly 620-640 donors for A, B, C, DRB1 and DQB1; approximately 520 for DQA1; approximately 570 for DPA1; 400 to 480 for DPB1. About 5 DR-DQ haplotypes were handled as single units for association and clustering, since linkage in the cohort was strong. Among the roughly 390 genotyped donors, about 83% belonged to the genetic ancestry cluster associated with self-reported Caucasian donors. To predict cytomegalovirus infection status, the study combined high-throughput TCR immunosequencing, statistical association of individual TCRs with disease status, and machine learning. To study patterns of TCR occurrence, a later analysis re-analyzed previously published TCR beta repertoires from under 750 donors and added high-resolution HLA genotyping.

General study outcomes and caveats: Presence/absence analyses assumed roughly uniform sequencing depth across donors, an assumption that may not hold. A few of the identified cytomegalovirus-associated TCR beta chains were confirmed in vitro to be specific for cytomegalovirus antigens. According to a later analysis, most CMV-associated TCR beta chains appeared to be HLA-restricted, and the HLA associations seemed to be driven largely by CMV exposure. Correlated functional status among segregating V segments might reflect linkage disequilibrium, but an unknown experimental factor could not be ruled out. At a false discovery rate of 0.05, a later analysis linked about 17,000 TCR beta sequences to specific HLA alleles. V-gene and J-gene trimming of TCR beta chains was associated with a missense DCLRE1C variant in a later genetic analysis, and the association was replicated in an independent cohort. Because counts were too low, about 18 rarely observed V segments, including chromosome 9 orphons, were left out of the earlier analysis of 587 of the donors. According to a later analysis, parvovirus B19, influenza, CMV and Epstein-Barr virus appeared linked to several top co-occurrence clusters. A later genetic analysis reported fewer N-insertions in productive TCRs among donors in an Asian-associated ancestry cluster than the roughly 620-donor mean. Strong co-occurrence of HLA alleles, especially DR and DQ, made assigning TCR associations to individual alleles difficult. Because HLA typing was unavailable for some donors at each locus, only the typed subset was used in association tests. A further reported finding was that TCR beta sequences accurately predicted the HLA-A and HLA-B alleles for most subjects in the first cohort. A later analysis found that TCR association rates varied across HLA loci, with DRB1 alleles showing the most associated TCRs and HLA-C alleles the fewest. Only TCR beta chains were sequenced in this cohort, and the absence of alpha or paired-chain data limited detectable features. A cluster of highly shared sequence variants was judged likely to represent a technical artifact of the sequencing pipeline. The study gave a list of 150 to 200 TCR beta chains associated with cytomegalovirus. CMV serostatus was the only immune exposure information available for the cohort. In both the original and validation cohorts, the classifier was reported to diagnose cytomegalovirus status with high specificity and sensitivity. Compared with equally common non-associated chains, HLA-associated TCR beta chains in a later analysis were more clonally expanded and had lower generation probabilities. In an earlier analysis of over 550 of the donors, most TCR beta V segments were observed in productive rearrangements about 87% or about 30% of the time, broadly matching IMGT annotations. The authors suggested that the approach could potentially be generalized to other disease states and immunological phenotypes. Across donors, most TCR sequences were observed very rarely, whereas some public TCRs were present in many individuals. Some IMGT-functional V segments, including TRBV6-2 and TRBV6-3, could not be told apart with the 87-base-pair reads, so those segments were excluded.

In total, about 650 healthy bone marrow donors made up the cohort. All cohort members were sampled while nominally healthy, although unrecorded immune exposures were likely present. The donor tested CMV seropositive, placing the donor among the 289 seropositive members of the cohort. Each donor provided a peripheral blood sample, and peripheral blood mononuclear cells were used for TCR beta sequencing. The Qiagen DNeasy Blood Extraction Kit was used to extract genomic DNA from the blood cell samples. From V the trimming removes 7 bases and from J it removes 5 bases, while the gene matches leave 4 bases of the junction unaccounted for. Per the germline V gene (reference sequence), DFQATT is the CDR1 and SNEGSKA is the CDR2. The CDR3 holds 11 amino acids from the cysteine to the phenylalanine. Only the CDR3 region is kept as DNA, spanning 33 bases read in frame from base 1.

The specimen was PBMCs. The receptor was isolated from a middle-aged man in good health and CMV-seropositive. Recombination linked TRBV20-1 to TRBJ1-2, with TRBD1 matching 7 junction bases. The CDR3 corresponds to CSVARGYGYTF. In nucleotides, the sequence is TGCAGTGTGGCCAGGGGGTATGGCTACACCTTC.